The 17 T cell receptor beta chains listed next were all sequenced from one sample in a study of T cells in Graves' hyperthyroidism and ophthalmopathy (dated by TCRdb to between 2019 and 2020). Receptor libraries were prepared by multiplex PCR. Sequenced using an Illumina HiSeq 2000. Amplification of TCR beta CDR3 regions was carried out from RNA transcripts. The TCR CDR3 was subjected to a first round of RT-PCR using the HTBI primer set and the Qiagen OneStep RT-PCR kit. TCRdb redid the processing of the public reads, applying fastp at Q25 and MiXCR, and retained in-frame beta chains. When rows share a CDR3 protein, they turn into one entry using the most common DNA and genes. Counted in this sample were over 650,000 distinct CDR3 sequences; about 45% of them appeared once. The top ten clonotypes cover about 7% of the sample. What was sequenced was peripheral blood or thyroid tissue (not recorded which). All receptors derive from an adult man with Graves' disease, either hyperthyroidism or ophthalmopathy (not recorded which).

This clonotype was recorded a few times. The gene calls are TRBV7-2 and TRBJ1-5; D is ambiguous. Germline loops: CDR1 SGHTA, CDR2 FQGNSA. Trimming shortened V by 5 bases and J by 9 bases, and 14 bases separated the two germline ends. There are 13 residues in the CDR3. The CDR3 DNA is TGTGCCAGCAGCCAAGAAGTCGGCCGGCCCCAGCATTTT. This codes for CASSQEVGRPQHF.

This clonotype was seen a handful of times. J is TRBJ1-2 and V is TRBV9; TRBD1 matches 11 bases. Germline V CDR1 and CDR2: SGDLS, YYNGEE. The CDR3 has 13 amino acids. V lost 3 bases to trimming and J lost 7 bases; unmatched junction nucleotides: 2. Here the CDR3 reads CASSGGTGGGYTF. As DNA, the CDR3 is TGTGCCAGCAGCGGCGGGACAGGGGGTGGCTACACCTTC.

For this clonotype: A read error may explain this, as a much larger clone is one base away. V and J are TRBV29-1 and TRBJ2-7; a weak D match, TRBD1 (6 bases). CDR1 is SQVTM, CDR2 ANQGSEA, per germline. The CDR3 length is 12 residues. The chain's CDR3 is CSAVGQTYEQCF. In DNA, the CDR3 is TGCAGCGCCGTAGGACAGACCTACGAGCAGTGCTTC.

This chain connects TRBV5-1 to TRBJ1-2, with 7 bases that match TRBD1. The germline V gene has CDR1 SGHRS and CDR2 YFSETQ. V gave up 5 bases and J gave up 0 bases; unmatched junction bases: 10. This CDR3 is built from 16 residues. The CDR3 DNA sequence: TGCGCCAGCAGGCGTGGACAGGATACTTCTAACTATGGCTACACCTTC. This sequence encodes CASRRGQDTSNYGYTF.

This clonotype has at least ten counts. The genes are TRBV20-1 and TRBJ1-2; the D gene is possibly TRBD1 (5 bases). The CDR3 length is 11 residues. Germline V lookup: CDR1 DFQATT, CDR2 SNEGSKA (reference sequence). CDR3 nucleotides: TGCAGCGCACAGGCAGGTTATGGCTACACCTTC. Its translation: CSAQAGYGYTF.

V usage is TRBV7-6 and J usage is TRBJ1-1, with a weak D call TRBD1 (6 bases). Trimming shortened V by 1 base and J by 1 base, and 13 bases separated the two germline ends. This CDR3 comprises 16 residues. Per the germline V gene, CDR1 is SGHVS and CDR2 is FNYEAQ. The chain's CDR3 is CASSLEAGVRNTEAFF. Written as DNA, the CDR3 is TGTGCCAGCAGCTTAGAGGCAGGGGTTCGGAACACTGAAGCTTTCTTT.

This clonotype was observed a handful of times. The rearrangement uses TRBV5-4 and TRBJ2-5; 10 nucleotides align to TRBD1. Germline V gives CDR1 SGHNT, CDR2 YYREEE (reference sequence). V was pared by 4 bases and J by 7 bases, with 10 bases of the junction left unmatched. The CDR3 contains 15 residues. The CDR3 nucleotides read TGTGCCAGCAGCCAAGTAGGGGGACAGGGGACGACCCAGTACTTC. This translates into CASSQVGGQGTTQYF. Combining the CDR3 with reference TRBV5-4 and TRBJ2-5 gives the whole variable domain ETGVTQSPTHLIKTRGQQVTLRCSSQSGHNTVSWYQQALGQGPQFIFQYYREEENGRGNFPPRFSGLQFPNYSSELNVNALELDDSALYLCASSQVGGQGTTQYFGPGTRLLVL.

CDR3 sequence reads: CATSGEGANVLTF. The CDR3 nucleotides read TGTGCCACCAGCGGAGAGGGGGCCAACGTCCTGACTTTC. This chain connects TRBV28 to TRBJ2-6; possible D gene TRBD2, 5 bases. The CDR3 has 13 amino acids. Trimming took off 10 bases at V and 4 bases at J, with 11 bases between the two ends. Germline V gene lookup returns CDR1 MDHEN and CDR2 SYDVKM. Full variable domain (rest looked up from reference TRBV28 and TRBJ2-6): DVKVTQSSRYLVKRTGEKVFLECVQDMDHENMFWYRQDPGLGLRLIYFSYDVKMKEKGDIPEGYSVSREKKERFSLILESASTNQTSMYLCATSGEGANVLTFGAGSRLTVL.

This clonotype was picked up a small number of times. V is TRBV7-8 and J is TRBJ1-5, with D possibly TRBD1 on 6 matching bases. The CDR3 length is 17 residues. The germline V gene encodes CDR1 SGHVS and CDR2 FQNEAQ. V was pared by 2 bases and J by 0 bases, with 14 bases between. CDR3 sequence reads: CASSLIGQFNSNQPQHF. CDR3 coding DNA: TGTGCCAGCAGCTTAATTGGACAGTTCAATAGCAATCAGCCCCAGCATTTT.

The CDR3 loop is CAISLEKGNYGYTF. For the CDR3, the DNA is TGTGCCATCAGCCTAGAAAAGGGAAACTATGGCTACACCTTC. The chain has TRBV10-3 and TRBJ1-2, with D uncertain. CDR1 and CDR2 (germline): ENHRY, SYGVKD. The CDR3 has 14 residues. V was shortened by 6 bases and J by 2 bases, with 13 bases between the two germline ends.

This clonotype was seen more than once but under ten times. The V and J genes are TRBV12-3 or TRBV12-4 and TRBJ1-4, with a tentative D call TRBD1 (6 bases). The CDR3 loop spans 15 amino acids. The V end was cut by 6 bases, the J end by 3 bases, with 14 bases between. The CDR3 sequence is CASSLKQGPNEKLFF. The CDR3 coding sequence is TGTGCCAGCAGCCTCAAACAGGGCCCTAATGAAAAACTGTTTTTT.

This clonotype was counted at least ten times. The J gene is TRBJ1-1, the V gene TRBV24-1; D not resolved. The CDR3 is made up of 14 amino acids. CDR1 and CDR2 (germline): KGHDR, SFDVKD. The germline V and J ends were trimmed by 5 bases and 0 bases, with 9 bases remaining between them. CDR3 region: CATSGEPLNTEAFF. The CDR3 DNA is TGTGCCACCAGTGGGGAACCTTTGAACACTGAAGCTTTCTTT.

This clonotype has a count of ten or more. This sequence joins TRBV9 and TRBJ2-5; the match to TRBD2 covers 11 bases. CDR3 size: 16 residues. V was pared by 3 bases and J by 5 bases, with 9 bases of the junction left unmatched. CDR1 SGDLS and CDR2 YYNGEE come from the germline V gene. This CDR3 reads CASSAISGRAGETQYF. The CDR3 DNA reads as TGTGCCAGCAGCGCGATTAGCGGGAGGGCCGGGGAGACCCAGTACTTC.

In this sample, this clonotype turned up many times. This rearrangement joins TRBV11-2 to TRBJ2-7, with D perhaps assigned TRBD1 or TRBD2 (5 bases each). The V gene lost 5 bases and the J gene lost 4 bases, with 15 bases spanning the gap. From germline, CDR1 is SGHAT and CDR2 FQNNGV. This CDR3 region has 14 residues. CDR3 amino acids: CASSAPGDGYEQYF. The CDR3 coding sequence is TGTGCCAGCAGCGCACCCGGGGACGGGTACGAGCAGTACTTC.

This clonotype occurred many times. J is TRBJ1-3 and V is TRBV7-8; no reliable D call. V lost 5 bases and J lost 5, with 13 bases in between. Per the germline V gene, CDR1 is SGHVS and CDR2 is FQNEAQ. CDR3 length: 14 residues. This CDR3 is CASSADRGRNTIYF. CDR3 nucleotides: TGTGCCAGCAGCGCCGACCGTGGGAGAAACACCATATATTTT.

Note on this clonotype: Since the CDR3 does not end with the conserved phenylalanine or tryptophan, this likely comes from a read error. Because the CDR3's place on the DNA is in doubt, the DNA is left out and the CDR3 is given as listed by TCRdb. The chain joins TRBV4-1 to TRBJ1-4; TRBD1, the D gene given by the table, was not confirmed from the DNA. With termini counted, the CDR3 has 11 amino acids. Germline values: CDR1 MGHRA, CDR2 YSYEKL. The CDR3 loop is CASSQSPGGAY.

V is TRBV19 and J is TRBJ1-4, with D tentatively TRBD1 (6 bases). With 3 bases removed from V and 0 bases from J, the gap between germline ends came to 20 bases. Germline CDR1 reads LNHDA; CDR2 reads SQIVND (reference sequence). The CDR3 is 19 residues long. This CDR3 is CASSMLGQMTFPTNEKLFF. The CDR3 nucleotides read TGTGCCAGTAGTATGCTAGGACAGATGACTTTTCCAACTAATGAAAAACTGTTTTTT.